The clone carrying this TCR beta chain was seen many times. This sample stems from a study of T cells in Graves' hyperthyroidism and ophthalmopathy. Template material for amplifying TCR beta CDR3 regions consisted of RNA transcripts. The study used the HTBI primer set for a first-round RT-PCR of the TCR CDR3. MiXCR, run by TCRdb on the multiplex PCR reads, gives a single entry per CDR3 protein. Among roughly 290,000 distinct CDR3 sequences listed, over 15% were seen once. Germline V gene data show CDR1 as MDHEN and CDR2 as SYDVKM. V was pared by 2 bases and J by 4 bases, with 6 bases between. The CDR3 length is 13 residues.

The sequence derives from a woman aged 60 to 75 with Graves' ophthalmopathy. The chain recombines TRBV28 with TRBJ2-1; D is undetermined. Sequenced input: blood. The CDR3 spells CASSLVTYNEQFF. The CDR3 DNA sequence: TGTGCCAGCAGTTTAGTTACGTACAATGAGCAGTTCTTC.